The present T cell receptor (beta chain) was sequenced within a study of shared clonotypes between healthy human individuals. Overall study findings and caveats: Across subsets, estimated richness was generally greater for naive than for memory populations.

The authors split each subset's genomic DNA evenly across several immunoSEQ plates. Sorted-subset replicate PCRs used 150 to 200 ng DNA, around 27,000 T cell genomes. How the authors handled the data: Filtering was not the same, since immunoSEQ gave junction-only sequences without quality scores. Using immunoSEQ multiplex PCR, the repertoire was profiled, and TCRdb retains in-frame clones only, with some absent. That table furnishes V, J and clone size, whereas the DNA furnished D and trimming. The repertoire holds a few hundred thousand clones, with roughly 91% as singletons. The germline CDR1 and CDR2 sequences are SNHLY and FYNNEI. V was cut by 1 base and J by 3 bases, with 19 bases left in between. This CDR3 contains 17 residues. The count of this clone is one. Its target is not known.

The chain has TRBV2 and TRBJ2-7; D may correspond to TRBD1 or TRBD2 (6 bases each). Sample: memory CD8+ T cells sorted from blood. The subset is: CD45RO+ cells pooled with CCR7-negative TemRA cells. The sequence was obtained from a man aged 18 to 29 in good health. CDR3 nucleotide sequence: TGTGCCAGCAGTGAAGGATGGGGGGCACCCGCGGTCTACGAGCAGTACTTC. Protein: CASSEGWGAPAVYEQYF.